Listed below are T cell receptor beta chains from one sample, sequenced in a study of blood T cell repertoires in COVID-19. This table comes from immunoSEQ multiplex PCR, and its TCRdb copy is limited to in-frame clones, with some not included. Of about 180,000 clones in the sample, roughly four fifths were seen once. The sample taken for sequencing was peripheral blood. The source is a human donor in a cohort sampled during active COVID-19. Both conserved end residues are part of each CDR3. The D gene is left open where the match is weak. The size entry is marked missing in some rows and otherwise reads once, few, many or a size class.

V	J	D	size	CDR3	DNA
TRBV5-1	TRBJ2-3	TRBD1	once	CASSGTVLGDTQYF	TGCGCCAGCAGTGGGACAGTGTTGGGAGATACGCAGTATTTT
TRBV7-8	TRBJ1-1	.	.	CASSLTGSEAFF	TGTGCCAGCAGCTTAACAGGGTCCGAAGCTTTCTTT
TRBV10-3	TRBJ1-5	TRBD1	.	CAISVDRADQPQHF	TGTGCCATCAGTGTAGACAGGGCCGATCAGCCCCAGCATTTT
TRBV5-1	TRBJ2-5	TRBD1	.	CASSPGTGDRETQYF	TGCGCCAGCAGCCCCGGGACAGGGGACAGAGAGACCCAGTACTTC
TRBV4-1	TRBJ2-7	.	.	CASSQSGTQGPYEQYF	TGCGCCAGCAGCCAGTCCGGGACACAAGGTCCCTACGAGCAGTACTTC
TRBV2	TRBJ2-7	.	.	CASSATTPPYEQYF	TGTGCCAGCAGTGCCACCACACCCCCCTACGAGCAGTACTTC
TRBV6-5	TRBJ2-7	TRBD1	.	CASSYRDRTYEQYF	TGTGCCAGCAGTTACCGGGACAGGACCTACGAGCAGTACTTC
TRBV4-1	TRBJ1-2	TRBD1	.	CASSQGWTGRNYGYTF	TGCGCCAGCAGCCAGGGTTGGACAGGGAGGAACTATGGCTACACCTTC
TRBV27	TRBJ1-2	TRBD1	once	CASRGTGGADGYTF	TGTGCCAGCAGGGGGACAGGGGGCGCTGATGGCTACACCTTC
TRBV5-6	TRBJ2-3	TRBD2	.	CASSLQTSGGAPDTQYF	TGTGCCAGCAGCCTTCAGACTAGCGGGGGGGCCCCAGATACGCAGTATTTT
TRBV7-6	TRBJ2-3	.	.	CASSPAGKEGDTQYF	TGTGCCAGCAGCCCCGCCGGGAAAGAGGGAGATACGCAGTATTTT
TRBV10-3	TRBJ1-1	.	few	CAITLGRNTEAFF	TGTGCCATCACCTTGGGCAGGAACACTGAAGCTTTCTTT
TRBV7-9	TRBJ1-5	.	.	CASSATGNQPQHF	TGTGCCAGCAGCGCTACAGGAAATCAGCCCCAGCATTTT
TRBV28	TRBJ1-1	.	.	CASTNPGWNTEAFF	TGTGCCAGCACAAACCCAGGGTGGAACACTGAAGCTTTCTTT
TRBV6-5	TRBJ1-1	.	.	CASRSRSSNTEAFF	TGTGCCAGCAGGAGTCGTTCCTCGAACACTGAAGCTTTCTTT
TRBV5-1	TRBJ1-1	.	.	CASSLDGGGNTEAFF	TGCGCCAGCAGCTTGGATGGGGGCGGGAACACTGAAGCTTTCTTT
TRBV10-3	TRBJ2-1	TRBD1	.	CAISEQVGTGYNEQFF	TGTGCCATCAGTGAGCAGGTAGGGACAGGGTACAATGAGCAGTTCTTC
TRBV7-6	TRBJ2-3	.	.	CASSSSSGTSTDTQYF	TGTGCCAGCAGCTCATCATCGGGGACTAGCACAGATACGCAGTATTTT
TRBV3-1/TRBV3-2	TRBJ2-1	TRBD2	.	CASSHLRGGANNEQFF	TGTGCCAGCAGCCATTTACGGGGGGGCGCCAACAATGAGCAGTTCTTC
TRBV19	TRBJ1-1	.	.	CASSASTYTANTEAFF	TGTGCCAGTAGTGCATCCACCTACACAGCCAACACTGAAGCTTTCTTT
TRBV18	TRBJ2-5	TRBD2	.	CASSPGLAGGIQETQYF	TGTGCCAGCTCACCGGGACTAGCGGGGGGGATCCAAGAGACCCAGTACTTC
TRBV4-1	TRBJ2-2	.	.	CASSQGLRGTANTGELFF	TGCGCCAGCAGCCAAGGCCTTCGGGGGACAGCGAACACCGGGGAGCTGTTTTTT
TRBV25-1	TRBJ1-6	.	.	CASSESYSPLHF	TGTGCCAGCAGTGAGTCGTATTCACCCCTCCACTTT